The text below deals with one T cell receptor (beta chain). The sample originates from a study of blood T cell repertoires in COVID-19. Overall study: T cells, B-cell-depleted T cells, or PBMCs provided the cDNA or gDNA that served as material.

Sequenced by immunoSEQ multiplex PCR; TCRdb stores in-frame clones only, minus some. In the table there are a few hundred thousand clones, around 82% of which are singletons. CDR3 length: 14 residues. V was cut by 5 bases and J by 3 bases, with 13 bases left in between. Germline values: CDR1 SGHVS, CDR2 FQNEAQ. The clonotype originates from a woman aged 30 to 39 who had recovered from COVID-19. V gene TRBV7-8 combines with J gene TRBJ1-2, with unresolved D. The sequenced material came from peripheral blood. CDR3 sequence (DNA): TGTGCCAGCAGCCCAAGAGAGGGTTACTATGGCTACACCTTC. Amino acids: CASSPREGYYGYTF.